This TCR beta chain derives from a study of T-cell memory formation after mild COVID-19. The CDR3 is made up of 15 amino acids. The V gene's germline CDR1 is SNHLY and CDR2 FYNNEI. V was cut by 4 bases and J by 2 bases, with 11 bases left in between. Each CDR3 protein is one row after TCRdb ran MiXCR on the 5' RACE reads. The sample has 180,000 or so distinct CDR3 sequences, approximately 16% seen once. Source material: PBMCs or a T cell subset sorted from them (not recorded which). The rearrangement links TRBV2 to TRBJ2-2; D is possibly TRBD1 (6 bases). The sequence was collected from an adult woman who had mild COVID-19 (a few samples of this study predate the infection). Cell type and time point are not known. CDR3 amino acids: CASSVQGTNTGELFF. The CDR3 bases are TGTGCCAGCAGTGTTCAGGGGACAAACACCGGGGAGCTGTTTTTT.